This TCR beta chain was profiled in a study of shared clonotypes between healthy human individuals. Using immunoSEQ multiplex PCR, the repertoire was profiled, and TCRdb retains in-frame clones only, with some absent. The sample comprises roughly 2,300,000 clones, less than 95% of which are singletons, and approximately 0.39% rests with the top ten. Remarks on this clone: The sample holds other DNA sequences that translate to the same CDR3.

This CDR3 is built from 13 residues. V shed 2 bases and J 4 bases; nucleotides not matched to a gene: 1. Germline-derived CDR1 and CDR2 are MNHEY and SVGAGI. The V call is TRBV6-5, the J call TRBJ1-1; 7 nucleotides match TRBD1. This receptor was obtained from a man younger than 35 in good health. Some clones in this sample may be carry-over from other donors' samples. Material for sequencing was naive CD4+ T cells from PBMCs. The subset here: CD45RA+ positively selected. The CDR3 DNA follows: TGTGCCAGCAGTTACAACAGGGGCACTGAAGCTTTCTTT. Translated, it gives CASSYNRGTEAFF.